This TCR beta chain was obtained from a study of blood T cell repertoires in COVID-19. Some clones are missing from TCRdb's copy, which holds only in-frame ones; the method was immunoSEQ multiplex PCR. The data show 200,000 or so clones, about 78% seen once. V shed 0 bases and J shed 4 bases, with 10 bases lying between them. CDR3 length equals 15 residues. Per germline, CDR1 KGHDR and CDR2 SFDVKD. The receptor was isolated from a woman in her seventies with acute or convalescent COVID-19. J is TRBJ2-3 and V is TRBV24-1, with TRBD1 as a possible D gene (5 bases). The sample comprised peripheral blood. The CDR3 DNA follows: TGTGCCACCAGTGATTTGGGGGCCGGAGCAGATACGCAGTATTTT. Its protein is CATSDLGAGADTQYF.